This T cell receptor beta chain was sequenced during a study of blood T cell repertoires in COVID-19. Overall study: COVID-19 samples collected from the United States, Italy and Spain covered acute and convalescent phases. The cDNA or gDNA used as material had been derived from T cells, B-cell-depleted T cells, or PBMCs.

Per the original methods: Amplification of reference gene primers was used by the study to estimate nucleated cell counts. TCRdb keeps only in-frame clones here, not all; method: immunoSEQ multiplex PCR. V and J calls and clone size come straight from that table; D and trimming were deduced from the DNA. The top ten clones hold roughly 4.7% of a sample with 100,000 or so clones, around 96% of them seen once. From germline, CDR1 is MNHEY and CDR2 SVGAGI. CDR3 length: 14 residues. V lost 9 bases to trimming and J lost 1 base, with 12 bases between them. This TCR was recovered from a human donor with active COVID-19. The donor label of this sample is uncertain. The chain has TRBV6-5 and TRBJ2-2; D is possibly TRBD2 (5 bases). Material: peripheral blood. CDR3 sequence (DNA): TGTGCCAGTCGCGGGCAGATGAACACCGGGGAGCTGTTTTTT. This encodes CASRGQMNTGELFF.